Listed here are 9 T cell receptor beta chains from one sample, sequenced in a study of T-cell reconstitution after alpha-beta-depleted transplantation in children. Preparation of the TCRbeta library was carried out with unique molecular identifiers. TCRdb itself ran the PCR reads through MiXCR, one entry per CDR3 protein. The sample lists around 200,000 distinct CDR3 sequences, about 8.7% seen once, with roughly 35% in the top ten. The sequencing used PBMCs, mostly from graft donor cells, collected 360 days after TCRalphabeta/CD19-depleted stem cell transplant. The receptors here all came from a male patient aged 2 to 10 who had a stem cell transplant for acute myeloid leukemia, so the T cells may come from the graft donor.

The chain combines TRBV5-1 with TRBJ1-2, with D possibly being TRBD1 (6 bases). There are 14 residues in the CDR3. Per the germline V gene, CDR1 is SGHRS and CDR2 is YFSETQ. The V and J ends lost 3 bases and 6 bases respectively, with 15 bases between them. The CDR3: CASSWGTQGNGYTF. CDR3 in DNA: TGCGCCAGCAGCTGGGGGACCCAGGGGAATGGCTACACCTTC.

CDR3: CSVGTGTNTGELFF. Here the CDR3 DNA reads TGCAGCGTTGGTACCGGGACTAACACCGGGGAGCTGTTTTTT. The chain has TRBV29-1 and TRBJ2-2; D may be TRBD2 (6 bases). Germline CDR1 and CDR2: SQVTM and ANQGSEA. The V and J ends lost 4 bases and 2 bases respectively, with 11 bases between them. CDR3 length: 14 residues.

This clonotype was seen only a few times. This CDR3 is CATSPRESVYGYTF. DNA for the CDR3: TGTGCCACCAGCCCCCGAGAGTCTGTCTATGGCTACACCTTC. V gene TRBV15 combines with J gene TRBJ1-2; no firm D call. V shed 5 bases and J shed 4 bases, with 14 bases lying between them. In germline, CDR1 is LNHNV, CDR2 YYDKDF (reference sequence). This CDR3 contains 14 residues.

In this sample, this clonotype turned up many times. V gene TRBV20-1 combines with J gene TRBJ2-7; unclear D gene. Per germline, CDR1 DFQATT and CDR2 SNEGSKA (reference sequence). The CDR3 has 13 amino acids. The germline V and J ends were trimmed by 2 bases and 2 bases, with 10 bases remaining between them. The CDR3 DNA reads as TGCAGTGCTAGACCAGACCACCCCTACGAGCAGTACTTC. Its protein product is CSARPDHPYEQYF.

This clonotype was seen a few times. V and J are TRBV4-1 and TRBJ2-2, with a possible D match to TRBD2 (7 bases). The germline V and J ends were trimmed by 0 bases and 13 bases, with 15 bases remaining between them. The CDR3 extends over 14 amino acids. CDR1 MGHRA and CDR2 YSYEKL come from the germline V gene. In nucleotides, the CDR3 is TGCGCCAGCAGCCAAGATATGGTGGGGGGGCCGCTGTTTTTT. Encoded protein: CASSQDMVGGPLFF.

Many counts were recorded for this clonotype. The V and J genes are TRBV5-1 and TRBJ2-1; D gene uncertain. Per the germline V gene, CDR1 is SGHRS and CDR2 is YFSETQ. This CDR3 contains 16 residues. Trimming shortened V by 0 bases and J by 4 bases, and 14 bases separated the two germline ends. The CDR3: CASSLGRSPKYNEQFF. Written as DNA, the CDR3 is TGCGCCAGCAGCTTGGGGCGGTCCCCTAAATACAATGAGCAGTTCTTC.

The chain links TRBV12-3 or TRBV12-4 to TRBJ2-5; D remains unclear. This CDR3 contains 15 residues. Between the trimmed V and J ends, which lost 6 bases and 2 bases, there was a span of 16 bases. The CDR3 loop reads CASSPSLGDQETQYF. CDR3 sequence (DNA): TGTGCCAGCAGCCCCTCGCTTGGGGATCAAGAGACCCAGTACTTC.

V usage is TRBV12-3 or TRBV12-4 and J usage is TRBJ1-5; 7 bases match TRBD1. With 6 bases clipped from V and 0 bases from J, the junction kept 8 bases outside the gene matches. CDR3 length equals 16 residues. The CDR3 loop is CASRLRGQDSNQPQHF. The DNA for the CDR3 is TGTGCCAGCAGGCTTAGAGGACAGGATAGCAATCAGCCCCAGCATTTT.

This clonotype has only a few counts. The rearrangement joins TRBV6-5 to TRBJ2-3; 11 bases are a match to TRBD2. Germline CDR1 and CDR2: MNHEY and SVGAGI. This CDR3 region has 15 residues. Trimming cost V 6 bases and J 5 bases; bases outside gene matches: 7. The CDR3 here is CASSSRLAGLDTQYF. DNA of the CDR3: TGTGCCAGCAGCAGCCGACTAGCGGGATTAGATACGCAGTATTTT.